This entry lists 28 T cell receptor beta chains sequenced from one sample in a study of blood T cell repertoires in COVID-19. Method: immunoSEQ multiplex PCR; TCRdb's copy keeps in-frame clones and lacks some. The sample lists around 250,000 clones; about 84% were seen once. Sequences were obtained from PBMCs or T cells enriched from blood (not recorded which). These receptors were taken from a woman aged 45 to 65 who had recovered from COVID-19.

The gene calls are TRBV6-1 and TRBJ1-4; D not resolved. V lost 3 bases and J 8 bases, leaving 16 bases between the germline ends. CDR3 length: 15 amino acids. Germline-derived CDR1 and CDR2 are MNHNS and SASEGT. The CDR3 loop reads CASSEFSGNQEKLFF. The CDR3 coding sequence is TGTGCCAGCAGTGAGTTCTCCGGGAACCAAGAAAAACTGTTTTTT.

The chain links TRBV27 to TRBJ2-7; a weak D match, TRBD2 (6 bases). This CDR3 is built from 15 residues. CDR1 is MNHEY and CDR2 is SMNVEV in the germline V gene (reference sequence). V dropped 4 bases and J dropped 5 bases, with 18 bases sitting between them. The CDR3, as DNA: TGTGCCAGCAGTTCCGGGTGGGGGGTCTACCACGAGCAGTACTTC. Protein sequence: CASSSGWGVYHEQYF.

This rearrangement joins TRBV19 to TRBJ1-5, with a weak D call TRBD1 (6 bases). In germline, CDR1 is LNHDA, CDR2 SQIVND (reference sequence). CDR3 length: 14 amino acids. Trimming removed 6 bases from V and 2 bases from J, with 11 bases in between. CDR3 sequence (DNA): TGTGCCAGTAGCCAGGACAGCCGCAATCAGCCCCAGCATTTT. Amino acid sequence: CASSQDSRNQPQHF.

The V call is TRBV11-2, the J call TRBJ1-1; D not resolved. Germline V lookup: CDR1 SGHAT, CDR2 FQNNGV. The CDR3 runs to 13 residues. Trimming took 4 bases from V and 4 from J, leaving 10 bases between them. CDR3 sequence reads: CASSWEGVTEAFF. As DNA, the CDR3 is TGTGCCAGCAGCTGGGAGGGTGTCACTGAAGCTTTCTTT.

This clone has only a few counts. CDR3 sequence reads: CAWSAGQARDQPQHF. CDR3 nucleotides: TGTGCCTGGAGTGCCGGACAGGCCCGGGATCAGCCCCAGCATTTT. The chain has TRBV30 and TRBJ1-5, with TRBD1 matching over 7 bases. The CDR3 is made up of 15 amino acids. Germline V gene lookup returns CDR1 GTSNPN and CDR2 SVGIG (reference sequence). V lost 1 base, J lost 5 bases, and 8 bases stayed unmatched.

This clone has more than one count but fewer than ten. V is TRBV7-6 and J is TRBJ2-5; D remains unclear. Germline CDR1 reads SGHVS; CDR2 reads FNYEAQ. V was trimmed by 5 bases and J by 1 base, leaving 8 bases between them. This CDR3 is built from 13 residues. In DNA form, the CDR3 reads TGTGCCAGCAGCCCCAAGCCCCAAGAGACCCAGTACTTC. Its translation is CASSPKPQETQYF.

This clone was seen only once. This sequence joins TRBV4-1 and TRBJ1-1, with a weak D call TRBD1 (6 bases). The length of the CDR3 is 12 residues. From germline, CDR1 is MGHRA and CDR2 YSYEKL. V was shortened by 5 bases and J by 5 bases, with 9 bases between the two germline ends. As DNA, the CDR3 is TGCGCCAGCAGCGAACAGGGAACTGAAGCTTTCTTT. Translated, it gives CASSEQGTEAFF.

The chain employs TRBV7-2 and TRBJ1-4; TRBD1 matches 9 bases. Trimming cost V 1 base and J 6 bases; bases outside gene matches: 6. The CDR3 spans 16 residues. Germline CDR1 reads SGHTA; CDR2 reads FQGNSA. The CDR3 reads CASSLGVTGGDEKLFF. The CDR3 coding sequence is TGTGCCAGCAGCTTAGGGGTTACAGGGGGCGATGAAAAACTGTTTTTT.

The chain links TRBV30 to TRBJ1-1, with a possible D match to TRBD1 (6 bases). CDR3 length: 14 amino acids. Trimming shortened V by 2 bases and J by 0 bases, and 10 bases separated the two germline ends. Germline V gene sequence: CDR1 GTSNPN, CDR2 SVGIG (reference sequence). The CDR3 nucleotides read TGTGCCTGGAGTAGGGGGGGATTGAACACTGAAGCTTTCTTT. It yields the protein CAWSRGGLNTEAFF.

The chain is built from TRBV19 and TRBJ2-5, with 9 bases that match TRBD2. The CDR3 has 17 residues. Germline-derived CDR1 and CDR2 are LNHDA and SQIVND (reference sequence). V dropped 6 bases and J dropped 2; count of bases not matched to a gene: 13. The CDR3 DNA sequence: TGTGCCAGTAGCCCTTCTGGGGCGGGAGGGATACAAGAGACCCAGTACTTC. The encoded protein is CASSPSGAGGIQETQYF.

This clone was detected only a few times. The chain employs TRBV2 and TRBJ1-5; 9 bases map to TRBD1. This CDR3 has 15 residues. Germline CDR1 reads SNHLY; CDR2 reads FYNNEI. The ends lost 6 bases at V and 6 bases at J; junction bases unmatched: 9. CDR3 loop: CASSQDRGGGQPQHF. The CDR3 DNA is TGTGCCAGCAGCCAGGACAGGGGCGGAGGTCAGCCCCAGCATTTT.

This CDR3 reads CASSLELNSEKLFF. The CDR3 region has the DNA TGTGCCAGCAGCTTGGAGCTGAATTCTGAAAAACTGTTTTTT. The chain recombines TRBV9 with TRBJ1-4; no reliable D call. V lost 4 bases, J lost 7 bases, and 14 bases lay in between. This CDR3 has 14 residues. The V gene's germline CDR1 is SGDLS and CDR2 YYNGEE.

J is TRBJ2-7 and V is TRBV11-3; D may be TRBD1 (5 bases). The length of the CDR3 is 13 residues. V dropped 7 bases and J dropped 2 bases, with 12 bases sitting between them. Germline V gene lookup returns CDR1 SGHNT and CDR2 YENEEA. CDR3 protein: CASTPDTTYEQYF. In DNA form, the CDR3 reads TGTGCCAGCACTCCGGACACTACCTACGAGCAGTACTTC. Together with reference TRBV11-3 and TRBJ2-7, the CDR3 gives the full variable domain: EAGVVQSPRYKIIEKKQPVAFWCNPISGHNTLYWYLQNLGQGPELLIRYENEEAVDDSQLPKDRFSAERLKGVDSTLKIQPAELGDSAVYLCASTPDTTYEQYFGPGTRLTVT.

The rearrangement joins TRBV7-9 to TRBJ2-7, with TRBD2 matching over 7 bases. CDR3 length: 13 residues. Germline V gives CDR1 SEHNR, CDR2 FQNEAQ (reference sequence). The J segment lost 0 bases and the V segment lost 4 bases, leaving 0 bases of the junction unmatched. The DNA for the CDR3 is TGTGCCAGCAGCTCGGGGGGCTCCTACGAGCAGTACTTC. Translating it yields CASSSGGSYEQYF.

This chain connects TRBV18 to TRBJ2-7, with 10 bases matching TRBD1. The CDR3 has 13 residues. Per germline, CDR1 KGHSH and CDR2 LQKENI. Trimming removed 4 bases from V and 4 bases from J; junction bases left unmatched: 1. This CDR3 is CASSRQGAYEQYF. CDR3 coding DNA: TGTGCCAGCTCACGACAGGGGGCGTACGAGCAGTACTTC.

The chain links TRBV6-1 to TRBJ1-3; a possible D gene is TRBD1 (6 bases). The CDR3 runs to 16 residues. Trimming stripped 4 bases from V and 0 bases from J, with 13 bases between. Per germline, CDR1 MNHNS and CDR2 SASEGT. In DNA, the CDR3 is TGTGCCAGCAGTGGACCCGGACAGACCTCTGGAAACACCATATATTTT. Protein product: CASSGPGQTSGNTIYF.

V and J are TRBV6-5 and TRBJ2-7; weak D call: TRBD1 (5 bases). Germline CDR1 MNHEY, CDR2 SVGAGI. The CDR3 has 12 amino acids. Trimming shortened V by 6 bases and J by 2 bases, and 8 bases separated the two germline ends. This CDR3 reads CASRIQAYEQYF. The CDR3 DNA reads TGTGCCAGCAGAATACAGGCCTACGAGCAGTACTTC.

The chain links TRBV10-3 to TRBJ2-7; 7 nucleotides match TRBD1. This CDR3 contains 18 residues. CDR1 is ENHRY, CDR2 SYGVKD, per germline. V dropped 0 bases and J dropped 1; count of bases not matched to a gene: 12. In nucleotides, the CDR3 is TGTGCCATCAGTGAGTCGAGGTTTGGGGGACAGACATCCTACGAGCAGTACTTC. Its protein product is CAISESRFGGQTSYEQYF.

This chain links TRBV7-9 with TRBJ2-7; weak D call: TRBD1 (5 bases). Trimming pared 4 bases from V and 5 bases from J, leaving 15 bases between. The germline V gene encodes CDR1 SEHNR and CDR2 FQNEAQ (reference sequence). The CDR3 spans 14 residues. CDR3 amino acids: CASSWGRSTHEQYF. The CDR3 coding sequence is TGTGCCAGCAGCTGGGGCAGGTCAACCCACGAGCAGTACTTC.

The rearrangement uses TRBV11-2 and TRBJ2-1; weak D call: TRBD1 (5 bases). The CDR3 has 15 amino acids. CDR1 is SGHAT and CDR2 is FQNNGV in the germline V gene. Trimming took off 0 bases at V and 7 bases at J, with 13 bases between the two ends. CDR3 sequence reads: CASSLDRAKVNEQFF. The CDR3 nucleotides are TGTGCCAGCAGCTTAGACAGGGCAAAGGTGAATGAGCAGTTCTTC.

V gene TRBV27 combines with J gene TRBJ2-5; D possibly corresponds to TRBD2 (6 bases). The germline gives CDR1 MNHEY, CDR2 SMNVEV (reference sequence). The CDR3 length is 15 residues. V lost 1 base to trimming and J lost 2 bases, with 11 bases between them. Written as DNA, the CDR3 is TGTGCCAGCAGTTTATGGTTTGGGGGGCAAGAGACCCAGTACTTC. It translates to CASSLWFGGQETQYF.

The rearrangement joins TRBV14 to TRBJ2-5; D is possibly TRBD2 (6 bases). Germline loops: CDR1 SGHDN, CDR2 FVKESK. Trimming removed 3 bases from V and 5 bases from J, with 7 bases in between. The CDR3 sequence is 12 residues long. Here the CDR3 DNA reads TGTGCCAGCAGCCACGGAGGGGAGACCCAGTACTTC. Translation gives CASSHGGETQYF. Drawing the rest from reference TRBV14 and TRBJ2-5, the complete variable domain is EAGVTQFPSHSVIEKGQTVTLRCDPISGHDNLYWYRRVMGKEIKFLLHFVKESKQDESGMPNNRFLAERTGGTYSTLKVQPAELEDSGVYFCASSHGGETQYFGPGTRLLVL.

V is TRBV5-1 and J is TRBJ2-7; maybe TRBD2 (6 bases). CDR3 length: 17 residues. Germline lookup yields CDR1 SGHRS and CDR2 YFSETQ. The V end was cut by 4 bases, the J end by 1 base, with 21 bases between. CDR3 sequence reads: CASSPPVRGGHSYEQYF. The CDR3 DNA is TGCGCCAGCAGCCCCCCCGTCCGGGGAGGACATTCCTACGAGCAGTACTTC.

The J gene is TRBJ2-5, the V gene TRBV3-1 (or the pseudogene TRBV3-2), with 14 bases fitting TRBD2. V lost 1 base to trimming and J lost 2 bases; unmatched junction nucleotides: 6. CDR1 LGHDT and CDR2 YNNKEL come from the germline V gene (reference sequence). CDR3 size: 18 residues. The CDR3 nucleotides are TGTGCCAGCAGCCAAGGGGGGACTAGCGGGAGACCGCAAGAGACCCAGTACTTC. This codes for CASSQGGTSGRPQETQYF.

This clone was seen more than once but under ten times. This CDR3 reads CASSQGTGVGYTF. The CDR3 nucleotides read TGCGCCAGCAGCCAAGGGACAGGGGTCGGCTACACCTTC. This rearrangement joins TRBV4-3 to TRBJ1-2, with 9 bases identical to TRBD1. With V trimmed by 1 base and J by 8 bases, 2 bases remained unmatched. Germline values: CDR1 LGHNA, CDR2 YSLEER. The CDR3 spans 13 residues.

The J gene is TRBJ1-2, the V gene TRBV3-1 (or the pseudogene TRBV3-2), with D possibly matching TRBD1 (6 bases). The CDR3 length is 13 residues. The ends were cut back, 6 bases at V and 7 bases at J, with 15 bases in the middle. Germline loops: CDR1 LGHDT, CDR2 YNNKEL (reference sequence). CDR3 sequence: CASSPQGFGGYTF. The CDR3 nucleotides are TGTGCCAGCAGTCCTCAGGGGTTCGGTGGCTACACCTTC.

The chain uses TRBV4-2 and TRBJ2-3, with D perhaps matching TRBD2 (5 bases). Germline V gives CDR1 LGHNA, CDR2 YNFKEQ. The CDR3 has 16 residues. Trimming took off 1 base at V and 5 bases at J, with 16 bases between the two ends. The chain's CDR3 is CASSQALGFEGDTQYF. CDR3 DNA: TGTGCCAGCAGCCAAGCTTTGGGGTTTGAGGGAGATACGCAGTATTTT.

J is TRBJ2-3 and V is TRBV18; 7 bases fit TRBD1. The CDR3 sequence is 15 residues long. Germline-derived CDR1 and CDR2 are KGHSH and LQKENI. V shed 2 bases and J 5 bases; nucleotides not matched to a gene: 7. The CDR3 bases are TGTGCCAGCTCACCAGGGCAGGGGGTAGAAGATACGCAGTATTTT. This sequence encodes CASSPGQGVEDTQYF.